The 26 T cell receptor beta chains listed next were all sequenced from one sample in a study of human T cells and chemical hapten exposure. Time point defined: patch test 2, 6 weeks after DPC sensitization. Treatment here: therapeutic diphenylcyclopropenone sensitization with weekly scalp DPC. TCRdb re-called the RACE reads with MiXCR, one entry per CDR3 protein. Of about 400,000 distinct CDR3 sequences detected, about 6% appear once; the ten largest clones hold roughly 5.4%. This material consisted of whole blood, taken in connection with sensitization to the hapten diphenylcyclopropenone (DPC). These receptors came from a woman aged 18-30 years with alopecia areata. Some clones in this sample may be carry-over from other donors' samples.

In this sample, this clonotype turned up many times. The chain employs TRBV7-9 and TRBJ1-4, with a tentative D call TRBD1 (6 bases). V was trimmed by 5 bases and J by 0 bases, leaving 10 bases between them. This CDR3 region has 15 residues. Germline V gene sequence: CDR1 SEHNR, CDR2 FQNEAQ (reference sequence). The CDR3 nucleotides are TGTGCCAGCAGCCGAAACAGGGCAACTAATGAAAAACTGTTTTTT. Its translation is CASSRNRATNEKLFF.

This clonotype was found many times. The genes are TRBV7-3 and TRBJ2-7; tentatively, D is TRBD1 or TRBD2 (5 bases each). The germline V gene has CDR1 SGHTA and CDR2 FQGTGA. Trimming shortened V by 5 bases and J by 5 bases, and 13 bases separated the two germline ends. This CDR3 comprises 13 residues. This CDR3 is CASSQEVGDEQYF. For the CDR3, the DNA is TGTGCCAGCAGCCAGGAGGTAGGGGACGAGCAGTACTTC.

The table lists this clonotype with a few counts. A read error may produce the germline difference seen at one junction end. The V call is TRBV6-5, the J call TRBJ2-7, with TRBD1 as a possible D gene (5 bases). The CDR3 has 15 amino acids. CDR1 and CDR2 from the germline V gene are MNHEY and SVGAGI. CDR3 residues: CASSRRETASHEQYF. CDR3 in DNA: TGTGCCAGCAGTCGGAGAGAGACAGCCTCCCACGAGCAGTACTTC.

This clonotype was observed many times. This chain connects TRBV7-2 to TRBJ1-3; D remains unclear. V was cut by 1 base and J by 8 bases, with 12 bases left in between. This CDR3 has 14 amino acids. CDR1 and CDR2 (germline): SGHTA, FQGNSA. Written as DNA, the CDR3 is TGTGCCAGCAGCTTAGTAGGCGCTGAGCACACCATATATTTT. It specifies CASSLVGAEHTIYF.

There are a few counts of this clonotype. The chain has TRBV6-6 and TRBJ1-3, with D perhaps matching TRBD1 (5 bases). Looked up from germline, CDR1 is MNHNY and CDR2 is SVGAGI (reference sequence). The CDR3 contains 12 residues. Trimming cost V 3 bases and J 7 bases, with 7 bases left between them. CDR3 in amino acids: CASSYQGNTIYF. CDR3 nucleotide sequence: TGTGCCAGCAGTTATCAGGGTAACACCATATATTTT.

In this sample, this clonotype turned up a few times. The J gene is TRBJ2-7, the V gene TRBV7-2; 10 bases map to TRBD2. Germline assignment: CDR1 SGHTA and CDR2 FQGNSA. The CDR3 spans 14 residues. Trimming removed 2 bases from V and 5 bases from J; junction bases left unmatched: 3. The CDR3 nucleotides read TGTGCCAGCAGCTTATTCCTAGCGGGGGACGAGCAGTACTTC. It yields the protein CASSLFLAGDEQYF.

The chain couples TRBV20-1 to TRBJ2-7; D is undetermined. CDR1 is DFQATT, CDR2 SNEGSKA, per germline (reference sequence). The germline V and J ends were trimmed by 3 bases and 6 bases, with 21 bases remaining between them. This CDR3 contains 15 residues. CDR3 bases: TGCAGTGCTAGGACCGTCCCGGGTCGGAGATCCGAGCAGTACTTC. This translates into CSARTVPGRRSEQYF.

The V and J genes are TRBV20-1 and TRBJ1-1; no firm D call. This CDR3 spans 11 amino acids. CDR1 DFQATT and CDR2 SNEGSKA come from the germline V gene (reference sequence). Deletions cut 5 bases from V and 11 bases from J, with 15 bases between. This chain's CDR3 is CSAVEDGEAFF. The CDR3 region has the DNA TGCAGTGCTGTGGAGGATGGGGAGGCTTTCTTT.

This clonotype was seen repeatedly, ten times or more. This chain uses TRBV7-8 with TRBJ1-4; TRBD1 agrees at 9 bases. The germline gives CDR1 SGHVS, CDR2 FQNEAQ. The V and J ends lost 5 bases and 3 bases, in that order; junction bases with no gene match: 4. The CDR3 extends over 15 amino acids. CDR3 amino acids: CASSTGQGPNEKLFF. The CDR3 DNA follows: TGTGCCAGCAGCACCGGACAGGGGCCTAATGAAAAACTGTTTTTT.

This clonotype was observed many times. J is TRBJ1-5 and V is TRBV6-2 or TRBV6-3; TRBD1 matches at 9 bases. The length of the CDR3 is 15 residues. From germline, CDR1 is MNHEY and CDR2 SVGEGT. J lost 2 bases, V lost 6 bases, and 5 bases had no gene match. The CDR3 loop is CASSRTGAGNQPQHF. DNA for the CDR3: TGTGCCAGCAGCCGGACAGGGGCAGGCAATCAGCCCCAGCATTTT.

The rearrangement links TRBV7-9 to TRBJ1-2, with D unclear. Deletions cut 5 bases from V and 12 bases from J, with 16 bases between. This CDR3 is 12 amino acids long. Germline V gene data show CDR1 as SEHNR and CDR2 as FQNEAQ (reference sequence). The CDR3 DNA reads TGTGCCAGCAGCCCAGAGGTCGCTTTCAACACCTTC. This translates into CASSPEVAFNTF.

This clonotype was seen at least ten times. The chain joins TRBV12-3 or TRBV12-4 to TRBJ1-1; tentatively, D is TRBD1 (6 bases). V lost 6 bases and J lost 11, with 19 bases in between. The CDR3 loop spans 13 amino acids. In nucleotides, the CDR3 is TGTGCCAGCAGATTGAGTACGGGGGCTCGGGCTTTCTTT. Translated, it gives CASRLSTGARAFF.

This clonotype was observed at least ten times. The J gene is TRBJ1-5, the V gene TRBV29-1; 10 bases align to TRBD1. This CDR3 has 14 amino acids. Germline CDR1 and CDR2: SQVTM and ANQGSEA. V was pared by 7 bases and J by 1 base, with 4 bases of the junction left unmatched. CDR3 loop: CSASTGGSNQPQHF. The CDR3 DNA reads TGCAGCGCCTCGACAGGGGGCAGCAATCAGCCCCAGCATTTT.

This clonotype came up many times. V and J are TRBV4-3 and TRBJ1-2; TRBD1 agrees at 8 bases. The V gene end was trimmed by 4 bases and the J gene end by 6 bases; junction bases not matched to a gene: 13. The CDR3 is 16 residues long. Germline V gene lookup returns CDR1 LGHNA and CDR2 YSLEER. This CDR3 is CASSPIGQGAGDGYTF. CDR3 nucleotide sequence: TGCGCCAGCAGCCCAATCGGGCAGGGGGCGGGCGATGGCTACACCTTC.

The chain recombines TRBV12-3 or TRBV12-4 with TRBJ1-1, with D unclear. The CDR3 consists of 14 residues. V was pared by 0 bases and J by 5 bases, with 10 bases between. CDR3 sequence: CASSLARQRTEAFF. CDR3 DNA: TGTGCCAGCAGTTTAGCCCGACAAAGGACTGAAGCTTTCTTT.

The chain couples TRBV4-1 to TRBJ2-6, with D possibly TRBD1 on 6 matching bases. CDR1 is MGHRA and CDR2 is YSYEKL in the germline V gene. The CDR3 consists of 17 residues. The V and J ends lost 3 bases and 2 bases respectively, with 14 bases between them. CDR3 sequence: CASSQRTVDAGANVLTF. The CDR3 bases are TGCGCCAGCAGCCAGCGGACAGTCGATGCTGGGGCCAACGTCCTGACTTTC.

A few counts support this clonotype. CDR3 DNA: TGTGCCACAATGGACACCCGAAAGGGTTGGGCCAACGTCCTGACTTTC. Its translation: CATMDTRKGWANVLTF. This chain connects TRBV11-1 to TRBJ2-6; tentative D call: TRBD1 (5 bases). The CDR3 covers 16 residues. CDR1 is SGHAT and CDR2 is FQDESV in the germline V gene (reference sequence). With 10 bases removed from V and 5 bases from J, the gap between germline ends came to 21 bases. Variable domain in full (rest from reference TRBV11-1 and TRBJ2-6): EAEVAQSPRYKITEKSQAVAFWCDPISGHATLYWYRQILGQGPELLVQFQDESVVDDSQLPKDRFSAERLKGVDSTLKIQPAELGDSAMYLCATMDTRKGWANVLTFGAGSRLTVL.

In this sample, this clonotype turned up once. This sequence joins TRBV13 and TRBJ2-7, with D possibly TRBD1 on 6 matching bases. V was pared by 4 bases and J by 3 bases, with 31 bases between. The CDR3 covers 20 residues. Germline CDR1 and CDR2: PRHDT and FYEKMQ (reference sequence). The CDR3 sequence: CASSSSGKVLRGLGHYEQYF. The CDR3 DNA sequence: TGTGCCAGCAGCTCCTCCGGGAAGGTCCTCAGGGGTCTGGGGCACTACGAGCAGTACTTC.

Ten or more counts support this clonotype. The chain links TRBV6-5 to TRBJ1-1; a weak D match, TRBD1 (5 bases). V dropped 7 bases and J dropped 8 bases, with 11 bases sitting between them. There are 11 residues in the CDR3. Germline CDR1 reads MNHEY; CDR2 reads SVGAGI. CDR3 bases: TGTGCCAGCACCTTGGGGCAGGAAGCTTTCTTT. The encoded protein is CASTLGQEAFF.

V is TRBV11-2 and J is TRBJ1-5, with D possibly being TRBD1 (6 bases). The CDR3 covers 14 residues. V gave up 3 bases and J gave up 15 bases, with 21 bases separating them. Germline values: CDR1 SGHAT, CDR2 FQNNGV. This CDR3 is CASSFCLDRGGRHF. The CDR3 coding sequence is TGTGCCAGCAGCTTCTGCCTGGACAGAGGGGGTCGGCATTTT. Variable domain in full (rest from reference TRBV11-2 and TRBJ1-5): EAGVAQSPRYKIIEKRQSVAFWCNPISGHATLYWYQQILGQGPKLLIQFQNNGVVDDSQLPKDRFSAERLKGVDSTLKIQPAKLEDSAVYLCASSFCLDRGGRHFGDGTRLSIL.

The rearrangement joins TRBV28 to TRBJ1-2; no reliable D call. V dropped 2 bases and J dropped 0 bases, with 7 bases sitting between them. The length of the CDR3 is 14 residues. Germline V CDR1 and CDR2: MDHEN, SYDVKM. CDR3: CASSLDGANYGYTF. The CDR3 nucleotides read TGTGCCAGCAGTTTAGACGGTGCTAACTATGGCTACACCTTC.

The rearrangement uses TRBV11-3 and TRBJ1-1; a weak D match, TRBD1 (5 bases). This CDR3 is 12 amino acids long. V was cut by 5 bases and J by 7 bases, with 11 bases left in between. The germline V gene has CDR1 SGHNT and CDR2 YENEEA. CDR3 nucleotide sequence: TGTGCCAGCAGCCCGATAGACAGTGAAGCTTTCTTT. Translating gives CASSPIDSEAFF.

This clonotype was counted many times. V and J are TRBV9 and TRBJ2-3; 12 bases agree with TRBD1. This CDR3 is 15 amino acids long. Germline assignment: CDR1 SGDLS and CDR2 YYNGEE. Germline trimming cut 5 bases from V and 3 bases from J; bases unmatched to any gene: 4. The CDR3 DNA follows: TGTGCCAGCAGACCGGGACAGGGGGCAACAGATACGCAGTATTTT. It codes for CASRPGQGATDTQYF.

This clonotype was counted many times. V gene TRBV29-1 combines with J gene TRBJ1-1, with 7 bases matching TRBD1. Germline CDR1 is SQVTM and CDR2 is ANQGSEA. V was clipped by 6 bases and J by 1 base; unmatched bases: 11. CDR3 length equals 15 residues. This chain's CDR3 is CSVVGTAPSNTEAFF. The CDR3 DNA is TGCAGCGTCGTGGGGACAGCACCTTCGAACACTGAAGCTTTCTTT.

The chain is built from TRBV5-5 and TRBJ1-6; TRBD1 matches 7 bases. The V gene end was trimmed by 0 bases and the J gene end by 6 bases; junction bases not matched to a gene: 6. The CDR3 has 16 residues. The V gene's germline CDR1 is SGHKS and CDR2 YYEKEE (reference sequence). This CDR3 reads CASSLDRGNPNSPLHF. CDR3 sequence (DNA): TGTGCCAGCAGCTTGGACAGGGGCAACCCTAATTCACCCCTCCACTTT.

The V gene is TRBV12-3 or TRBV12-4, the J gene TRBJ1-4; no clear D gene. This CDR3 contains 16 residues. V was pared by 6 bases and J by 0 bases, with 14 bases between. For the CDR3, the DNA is TGTGCCAGCAGCCAGATCCCCGGCTCAACTAATGAAAAACTGTTTTTT. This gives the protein CASSQIPGSTNEKLFF.